This T cell receptor beta chain was profiled in a study of blood T cell repertoires in COVID-19 (dated by TCRdb to the early 2020s). Study-level background: Samples covering the acute and convalescent phases of COVID-19 were provided by collaborators in the United States, Italy and Spain. Deeply sampled blood TCRbeta repertoires from subjects exposed to, actively infected with, or recovered from COVID-19 were included in the dataset. Samples came from the ongoing ImmuneRACE study (first 160 participants) plus 1,254 subjects from 6 global collaborators. The sample metadata nearly always contained a de-identified subject ID, COVID-19 status, age in years and sex. HLA class I and class II types, where available, came from metadata supplied by the sample provider rather than from assay-based typing. The prospective study material was composed of cDNA or gDNA derived from T cells, B-cell-depleted T cells, or PBMCs. A freely available public database, intended as a resource for researchers studying the immune response to SARS-CoV-2, is where the repertoires were released. Here is what the overall study found, with its caveats: How much clinical and demographic metadata was included differed by source and by participant, and the metadata was provided uncurated.

Via the germline V gene (reference sequence), CDR1 is LGHDT and CDR2 YNNKEL. Trimming removed 3 bases from V and 8 bases from J; the gene matches leave 14 bases unexplained. The cysteine opens and the phenylalanine closes a CDR3 of 17 amino acids. Only the CDR3 DNA is retained, 51 bases long and in frame from the first base. A remark on this clone: Its antigen is still unknown. No per-base quality is available; no much larger clone lies one base away.

Participants in the prospective study were enrolled through a virtual design, were aged roughly 18 to 100 years, and lived in 20 to 30 United States geographic areas. To assign participants to cohorts, the prospective study relied on clinical history that participants themselves reported in a screening survey and a study questionnaire. Mobile phlebotomists in the prospective study collected whole blood, serum and a nasopharyngeal or oropharyngeal swab from every participant. Additional blood draws and questionnaires over an approximately two-month period could optionally be provided by prospective study participants. Blood samples from the prospective study were shipped frozen or at room temperature prior to DNA extraction. TCRbeta CDR3 regions were amplified from genomic DNA using the immunoSEQ Assay, a bias-controlled multiplex PCR. In the source study's methods: Within the assay, amplification of reference gene primers was used to estimate how many nucleated cells each sample contained. To quantify the absolute abundance of each unique TCRbeta CDR3 rearrangement, sequence reads were collapsed and filtered. Productive Simpson clonality was computed per sample as the square root of Simpson's diversity index over productive rearrangements. TCRdb took this table from immuneACCESS and kept in-frame rearrangements with V and J called. Such tables lack part of the clones; where checked against another copy, unresolved V genes explain under half of the gap, and the rest is unexplained. Clone size and V and J calls were adopted from that table, with D and trimming inferred from the DNA. In all, the sample holds about 270,000 clones, and 80% to 90% of those were seen once. Roughly 4.3% of the sample rests with the top ten.

The receptor's source is a young woman with acute COVID-19. The specimen sequenced was PBMCs or T cells enriched from blood (not recorded which). The chain joins TRBV3-1 (or the pseudogene TRBV3-2) to TRBJ2-2; the central 8 bases match TRBD2. The CDR3 has the sequence CASSQGPTSGLRGELFF. In nucleotide form, the sequence is TGTGCCAGCAGCCAGGGCCCAACTAGCGGCCTTCGGGGGGAGCTGTTTTTT.